This TCR beta chain was sequenced for a study of monozygotic twins with inflammatory bowel disease. Researchers collected more than 2 ml of blood per donor. Study-level points and caveats: Patients with IBD had less TCRbeta diversity (inverse Simpson) than their healthy co-twins.

CDR1 is SGHAT, CDR2 FQNNGV, per germline. This CDR3 comprises 19 residues. PCR of TCRalpha and TCRbeta cDNA was nested, with two rounds of approximately 17 and 9 cycles. From the 5' RACE reads, TCRdb lists one entry per CDR3 protein and no DNA. Recorded for this sample: 330,000 or so distinct CDR3 sequences. Comment on this clonotype: What it recognizes is unknown.

The chain combines TRBV11-2 with TRBJ2-1; with no DNA, the TCRdb D assignment of TRBD2 cannot be verified. The sequenced material came from blood. The source is a human donor with ulcerative colitis or Crohn's disease, or a healthy co-twin of an affected twin (not recorded which). CDR3 sequence: CASTQGRSVGLAANNEQFF.